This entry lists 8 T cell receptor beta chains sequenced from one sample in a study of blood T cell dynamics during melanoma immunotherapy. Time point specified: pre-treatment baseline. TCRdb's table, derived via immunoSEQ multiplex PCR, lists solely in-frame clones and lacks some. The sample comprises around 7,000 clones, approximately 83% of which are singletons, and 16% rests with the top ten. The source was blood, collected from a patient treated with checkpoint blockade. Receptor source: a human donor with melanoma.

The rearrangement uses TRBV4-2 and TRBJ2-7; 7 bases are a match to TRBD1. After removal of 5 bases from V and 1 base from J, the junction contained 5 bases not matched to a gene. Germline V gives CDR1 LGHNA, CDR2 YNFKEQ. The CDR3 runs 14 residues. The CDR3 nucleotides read TGTGCCAGCAGCGGAGGACAGGCTTCCTACGAGCAGTACTTC. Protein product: CASSGGQASYEQYF.

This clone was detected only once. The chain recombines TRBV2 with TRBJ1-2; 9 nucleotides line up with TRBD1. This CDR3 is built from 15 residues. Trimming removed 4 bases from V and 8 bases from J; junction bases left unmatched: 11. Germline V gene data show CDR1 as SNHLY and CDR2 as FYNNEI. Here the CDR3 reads CASSAMGDRAGGYTF. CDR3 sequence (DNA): TGTGCCAGCAGTGCAATGGGGGACAGGGCGGGCGGCTACACCTTC.

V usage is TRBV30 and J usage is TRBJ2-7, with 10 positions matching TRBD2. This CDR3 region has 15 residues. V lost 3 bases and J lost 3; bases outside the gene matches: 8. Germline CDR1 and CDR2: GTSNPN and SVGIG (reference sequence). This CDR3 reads CAWRRGLALDYEQYF. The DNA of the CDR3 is TGTGCCTGGAGGAGGGGACTAGCGCTGGACTACGAGCAGTACTTC.

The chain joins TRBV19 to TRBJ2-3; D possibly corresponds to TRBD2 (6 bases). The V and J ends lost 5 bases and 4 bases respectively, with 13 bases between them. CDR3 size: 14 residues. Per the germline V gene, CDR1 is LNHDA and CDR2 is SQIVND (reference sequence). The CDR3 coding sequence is TGTGCCAGTAGTCTCGGGACTGAGCCAGATACGCAGTATTTT. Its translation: CASSLGTEPDTQYF.

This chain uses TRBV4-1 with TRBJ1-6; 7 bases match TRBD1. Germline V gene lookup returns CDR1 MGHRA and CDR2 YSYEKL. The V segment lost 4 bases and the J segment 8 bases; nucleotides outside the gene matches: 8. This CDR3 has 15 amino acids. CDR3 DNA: TGCGCCAGCAGCCTTCAACAGGGGATTGATTCACCCCTCCACTTT. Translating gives CASSLQQGIDSPLHF.

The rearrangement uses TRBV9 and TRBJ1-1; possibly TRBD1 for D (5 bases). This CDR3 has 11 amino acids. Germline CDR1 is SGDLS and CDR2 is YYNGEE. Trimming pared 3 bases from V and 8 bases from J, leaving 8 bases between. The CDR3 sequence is CASSGGSEAFF. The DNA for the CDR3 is TGTGCCAGCAGCGGGGGGTCGGAAGCTTTCTTT.

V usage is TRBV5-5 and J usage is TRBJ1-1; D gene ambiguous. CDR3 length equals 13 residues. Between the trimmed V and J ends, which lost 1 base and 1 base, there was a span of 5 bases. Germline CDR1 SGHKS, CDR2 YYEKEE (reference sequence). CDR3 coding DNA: TGTGCCAGCAGCTTGAGTGCGAACACTGAAGCTTTCTTT. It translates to CASSLSANTEAFF.

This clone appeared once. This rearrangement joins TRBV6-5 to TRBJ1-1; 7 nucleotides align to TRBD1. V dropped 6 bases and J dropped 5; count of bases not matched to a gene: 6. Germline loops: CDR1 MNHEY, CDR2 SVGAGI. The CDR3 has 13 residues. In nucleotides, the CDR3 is TGTGCCAGCAGCCCAGGGGGGCGGACTGAAGCTTTCTTT. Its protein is CASSPGGRTEAFF.